This T cell receptor (beta chain) was observed in a study of beta chain features in type 1 diabetes. Study overall: In age, gender and cell yields, patients were similar to healthy donors.

The study reverse transcribed the entire isolated RNA, so it sequenced expressed TCRB transcripts. Sequencing of naive, central memory and regulatory T cell samples gave an average of about 3.57 million reads. Repertoires were generated with immunoSEQ multiplex PCR, while TCRdb's copy carries only in-frame clones and drops some. The sample lists under 450,000 clones, about 16% occurring once. Study outcomes and limitations: Cells that show high TCR expression could be over-represented by cDNA sequencing.

This clone was seen only a few times. The antigen is unknown. This CDR3 has 15 amino acids. Germline CDR1 is LNHDA and CDR2 is SQIVND (reference sequence). V was shortened by 3 bases and J by 0 bases, with 8 bases between the two germline ends. The chain couples TRBV19 to TRBJ2-2, with a possible D match to TRBD2 (5 bases). This receptor was taken from a woman aged 18-29 years in good health. The sample was naive CD4+ T cells from blood. The CDR3 DNA follows: TGTGCCAGTAGTATGACCGGGACGAACACCGGGGAGCTGTTTTTT. Its translation: CASSMTGTNTGELFF.